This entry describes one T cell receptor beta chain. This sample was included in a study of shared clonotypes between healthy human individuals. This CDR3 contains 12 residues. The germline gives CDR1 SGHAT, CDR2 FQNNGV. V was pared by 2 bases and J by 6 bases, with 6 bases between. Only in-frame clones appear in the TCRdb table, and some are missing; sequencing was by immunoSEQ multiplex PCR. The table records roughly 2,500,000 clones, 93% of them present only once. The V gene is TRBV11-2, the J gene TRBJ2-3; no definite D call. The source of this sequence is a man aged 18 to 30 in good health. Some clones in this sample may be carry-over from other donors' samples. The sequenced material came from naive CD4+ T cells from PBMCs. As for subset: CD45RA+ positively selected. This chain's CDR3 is CASSLSQDTQYF. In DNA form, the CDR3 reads TGTGCCAGCAGCTTATCACAGGATACGCAGTATTTT.